This is a list of T cell receptor beta chains from one sample in a study of blood T cell repertoires in COVID-19. Sequencing used immunoSEQ multiplex PCR; TCRdb keeps in-frame clones, though not all of them. The data contain about 120,000 clones, about four fifths of them singletons. Sequenced material: peripheral blood. These receptors came from a man in his fifties or sixties with acute or convalescent COVID-19. CDR3s include the opening cysteine and the closing phenylalanine or tryptophan. D genes are given only for firm matches. Clone size is given for some rows only: seen once, a few or many times, or a class if the clone is expanded.

size	D	J	V	CDR3	DNA
few	NA	TRBJ1-1	TRBV27	CASSSSPGLATKRTEAFF	TGTGCCAGCAGTTCGTCTCCGGGACTAGCTACTAAGAGGACTGAAGCTTTCTTT
NA	TRBD2	TRBJ2-1	TRBV11-2	CASSLLAGEYNEQFF	TGTGCCAGCAGCTTACTAGCGGGAGAGTACAATGAGCAGTTCTTC
NA	NA	TRBJ1-4	TRBV7-2	CASSPSPGQEKLFF	TGTGCCAGCAGCCCGTCCCCCGGACAGGAAAAACTGTTTTTT
NA	TRBD1	TRBJ1-6	TRBV3-1/TRBV3-2	CASSQVKSGTGGLVRNSPLHF	TGTGCCAGCAGCCAAGTTAAAAGCGGGACAGGGGGTTTGGTGAGGAATTCACCCCTCCACTTT
NA	NA	TRBJ2-1	TRBV19	CASSWGPGSYNEQFF	TGTGCCAGTAGTTGGGGCCCGGGCTCCTACAATGAGCAGTTCTTC
NA	NA	TRBJ1-1	TRBV27	CASSLSLIRGTTEAFF	TGTGCCAGCAGTTTATCCTTAATCCGGGGAACGACTGAAGCTTTCTTT
few	NA	TRBJ1-6	TRBV2	CASLEGQINSPLHF	TGTGCCAGCTTAGAAGGACAAATTAATTCACCCCTCCACTTT
NA	TRBD1	TRBJ1-2	TRBV13	CASSLRGRGGYTF	TGTGCCAGCAGCTTGAGGGGGCGTGGCGGCTACACCTTC
NA	NA	TRBJ1-6	TRBV9	CASSVETVPSPLHF	TGTGCCAGCAGCGTAGAAACAGTTCCGTCACCCCTCCACTTT
NA	TRBD1	TRBJ2-7	TRBV29-1	CSASDRGPWEQYF	TGCAGCGCCTCGGACAGGGGGCCCTGGGAGCAGTACTTC
NA	NA	TRBJ2-7	TRBV28	CASTIRGREQYF	TGTGCCAGCACCATCAGGGGGAGGGAGCAGTACTTC
NA	NA	TRBJ2-1	TRBV3-1/TRBV3-2	CASSQDLWGANEQFF	TGTGCCAGCAGCCAAGATCTTTGGGGAGCAAATGAGCAGTTCTTC
once	NA	TRBJ2-1	TRBV20-1	CSASLAEGSYNEQFF	TGCAGTGCTAGTTTAGCGGAAGGGTCCTACAATGAGCAGTTCTTC
NA	NA	TRBJ2-7	TRBV5-1	CASSTNPGLLAYEQYF	TGCGCCAGCAGCACTAACCCGGGACTCTTGGCCTACGAGCAGTACTTC
NA	NA	TRBJ2-7	TRBV30	CAWSLGGRSSYEQYF	TGTGCCTGGAGTTTAGGCGGCCGTTCCTCCTACGAGCAGTACTTC
NA	TRBD2	TRBJ2-3	TRBV7-3	CASSLLGLAGPDTQYF	TGTGCCAGCAGCTTACTTGGACTAGCGGGACCAGATACGCAGTATTTT
NA	TRBD1	TRBJ2-1	TRBV5-1	CASSFGDRGPNEQFF	TGCGCCAGCAGCTTCGGGGACAGGGGTCCCAATGAGCAGTTCTTC
NA	TRBD1	TRBJ1-1	TRBV28	CASSLGAGGKTEAFF	TGTGCCAGCAGTTTAGGGGCAGGGGGAAAGACTGAAGCTTTCTTT
NA	TRBD2	TRBJ2-7	TRBV5-4	CASSLGLAEYYEQYF	TGTGCCAGCAGCCTAGGACTAGCGGAGTATTACGAGCAGTACTTC
NA	TRBD1	TRBJ2-7	TRBV19	CASTQTGTGGNEQYF	TGTGCCAGTACCCAAACCGGGACAGGGGGCAACGAGCAGTACTTC
NA	TRBD1	TRBJ1-1	TRBV28	CASSLTGGHTEAFF	TGTGCCAGCAGTTTGACAGGGGGCCACACTGAAGCTTTCTTT
NA	NA	TRBJ1-2	TRBV3-1/TRBV3-2	CASSQQSTGNYGYTF	TGTGCCAGCAGCCAACAATCGACAGGAAACTATGGCTACACCTTC
NA	NA	TRBJ2-3	TRBV3-1/TRBV3-2	CASSRLPDSTDTQYF	TGTGCCAGCAGCCGACTACCGGATAGCACAGATACGCAGTATTTT
NA	TRBD2	TRBJ2-1	TRBV28	CASSLSFGLVREGAYNEQFF	TGTGCCAGCAGTTTAAGCTTCGGCCTTGTGCGGGAGGGCGCCTACAATGAGCAGTTCTTC
NA	TRBD1	TRBJ1-4	TRBV5-1	CASSSRSGQTGSTNEKLFF	TGCGCCAGCAGCTCCCGCTCGGGACAGACCGGCTCCACTAATGAAAAACTGTTTTTT
NA	NA	TRBJ2-7	TRBV6-1	CASSEGGRSYEQYF	TGTGCCAGCAGTGAAGGGGGCAGATCCTACGAGCAGTACTTC
NA	NA	TRBJ1-6	TRBV18	CASSPSGNSPLHF	TGTGCCAGCTCACCATCCGGGAATTCACCCCTCCACTTT
NA	TRBD1	TRBJ2-4	TRBV2	CASSPPGQGALSIQYF	TGTGCCAGCAGTCCCCCTGGACAGGGGGCTCTTAGCATTCAGTACTTC
NA	TRBD1	TRBJ1-3	TRBV6-5	CASRGTGRGRNTIYF	TGTGCCAGCAGAGGGACAGGGAGAGGACGAAACACCATATATTTT
NA	NA	TRBJ1-1	TRBV28	CASSLRGTLTMNTEAFF	TGTGCCAGCAGTTTGAGGGGGACCCTAACTATGAACACTGAAGCTTTCTTT
NA	NA	TRBJ2-3	TRBV28	CASSLRDTQYF	TGTGCCAGCAGTTTGCGAGATACGCAGTATTTT
NA	NA	TRBJ2-2	TRBV3-1/TRBV3-2	CASSLTATGELFF	TGTGCCAGCAGCCTCACAGCTACCGGGGAGCTGTTTTTT
NA	TRBD1	TRBJ1-1	TRBV3-1/TRBV3-2	CASSTRQGLNTEAFF	TGTGCCAGCAGCACCCGACAGGGATTGAACACTGAAGCTTTCTTT
few	TRBD1	TRBJ1-2	TRBV3-1/TRBV3-2	CASAGWDRGIYGYTF	TGTGCCAGCGCTGGTTGGGACAGGGGCATCTATGGCTACACCTTC
NA	TRBD1	TRBJ1-4	TRBV19	CASSPTGGSPNEKLFF	TGTGCCAGTAGCCCGACAGGGGGCTCACCTAATGAAAAACTGTTTTTT
NA	TRBD1	TRBJ2-5	TRBV18	CASSPGDRGETQYF	TGTGCCAGCTCACCAGGTGACAGGGGGGAGACCCAGTACTTC
NA	NA	TRBJ1-2	TRBV7-9	CASSAGESYGYTF	TGTGCCAGCAGCGCGGGGGAGTCCTATGGCTACACCTTC
few	TRBD1	TRBJ1-4	TRBV9	CASSATGGMGEKLFF	TGTGCCAGCAGCGCAACAGGGGGAATGGGTGAAAAACTGTTTTTT
NA	NA	TRBJ1-5	TRBV6-5	CASSYSKRNSNQPQHF	TGTGCCAGCAGTTACTCGAAGCGGAATAGCAATCAGCCCCAGCATTTT
NA	NA	TRBJ1-1	TRBV19	CASSAAGVVNTEAFF	TGTGCCAGTAGTGCAGCAGGGGTTGTGAACACTGAAGCTTTCTTT
NA	TRBD1	TRBJ1-1	TRBV5-1	CASSTGGVTEAFF	TGCGCCAGCAGCACAGGGGGCGTCACTGAAGCTTTCTTT
once	TRBD1	TRBJ2-1	TRBV5-1	CASSRDSSSYNEQFF	TGCGCCAGCAGCAGGGACAGTAGCTCCTACAATGAGCAGTTCTTC
few	NA	TRBJ2-4	TRBV7-2	CASSANRVGSIQYF	TGTGCCAGCAGCGCAAACAGGGTTGGGAGCATTCAGTACTTC
NA	NA	TRBJ2-4	TRBV19	CASSITAGNIQYF	TGTGCCAGTAGTATTACTGCAGGGAACATTCAGTACTTC
NA	TRBD1	TRBJ2-1	TRBV6-6	CASSFRDRANEQFF	TGTGCCAGCAGTTTTCGAGACAGGGCCAATGAGCAGTTCTTC
NA	TRBD1	TRBJ2-3	TRBV5-4	CASSLAAGQDTDTQYF	TGTGCCAGCAGCTTGGCAGCAGGACAGGACACAGATACGCAGTATTTT
NA	TRBD1	TRBJ1-1	TRBV2	CASRGQGALKAFF	TGTGCCAGCAGAGGACAGGGGGCTTTGAAAGCTTTCTTT
NA	TRBD1	TRBJ1-6	TRBV5-1	CASSKGQQGSSPLHF	TGCGCCAGCAGTAAGGGACAGCAGGGAAGTTCACCCCTCCACTTT
NA	TRBD2	TRBJ2-3	TRBV18	CASFGLAGGADTQYF	TGTGCCAGCTTCGGACTAGCGGGAGGTGCAGATACGCAGTATTTT
NA	NA	TRBJ2-4	TRBV19	CASHSGPYLAKNIQYF	TGTGCCTCACATAGCGGACCCTATTTAGCCAAAAACATTCAGTACTTC